Listed below are T cell receptor beta chains from one sample, sequenced in a study of patients with pleural tuberculosis. Using its own MiXCR run on the reads, TCRdb lists one record per CDR3 protein. This table holds under 65,000 distinct CDR3 sequences, about 7.3% found once. The source is a human donor with pleural tuberculosis. Each CDR3 is given with its conserved first and last residue. D genes are given only for firm matches. Expanded clones get a size class; other rows say once, few or many, or leave the size out.

-,many,TRBJ2-3,TRBV2,CASSEIPVPGDTQYF,TGTGCCAGCAGTGAGATCCCGGTCCCCGGAGATACGCAGTATTTT
TRBD1,many,TRBJ1-6,TRBV25-1,CASSEGTGGWNSPLHF,TGTGCCAGCAGTGAGGGGACAGGGGGCTGGAATTCACCCCTCCACTTT
TRBD1,many,TRBJ1-5,TRBV15,CATSRGTGINQPQHF,TGTGCCACCAGCAGAGGGACAGGGATCAATCAGCCCCAGCATTTT
-,many,TRBJ1-3,TRBV27,CASSPVNSGNTIYF,TGTGCCAGCAGTCCAGTCAACTCTGGAAACACCATATATTTT
-,many,TRBJ1-1,TRBV28,CASRPGPNTEAFF,TGTGCCAGCAGGCCAGGACCGAACACTGAAGCTTTCTTT
-,many,TRBJ1-2,TRBV27,CASSPGQTFYGYTF,TGTGCCAGCAGTCCCGGACAGACCTTCTATGGCTACACCTTC
-,many,TRBJ2-3,TRBV28,CASSPESSSTDTQYF,TGTGCCAGCAGCCCGGAATCCTCTAGCACAGATACGCAGTATTTT
TRBD1,-,TRBJ1-3,TRBV13,CASSFGQGRNTIYF,TGTGCCAGCAGCTTCGGACAGGGCCGAAACACCATATATTTT
-,many,TRBJ2-1,TRBV28,CASSWPEADHEQFF,TGTGCCAGCAGTTGGCCGGAAGCCGACCATGAGCAGTTCTTC
-,many,TRBJ2-2,TRBV29-1,CSVTSSGELFF,TGCAGCGTTACGTCTTCCGGGGAGCTGTTTTTT
-,-,TRBJ2-1,TRBV9,CASQKTSSYNEQFF,TGTGCCAGCCAAAAAACTAGCTCCTACAATGAGCAGTTCTTC
-,many,TRBJ2-7,TRBV6-2/TRBV6-3,CASRYPVHEQYF,TGTGCCAGCAGGTACCCGGTACACGAGCAGTACTTC
-,few,TRBJ2-4,TRBV4-2,CASSSLAKNIQYF,TGTGCCAGCAGCAGTTTAGCCAAAAACATTCAGTACTTC
-,many,TRBJ1-3,TRBV20-1,CSAPSASTDSGNTIYF,TGCAGTGCTCCCTCCGCCTCAACAGACTCTGGAAACACCATATATTTT
-,many,TRBJ1-1,TRBV20-1,CSPLLTTNTEAFF,TGCAGTCCATTATTGACAACGAACACTGAAGCTTTCTTT
-,-,TRBJ2-1,TRBV6-4,CASSDSSGSSYEQFF,TGTGCCAGCAGTGATTCCAGCGGATCCTCCTATGAGCAGTTCTTC
TRBD2,few,TRBJ2-1,TRBV7-3,CASSLISGGYNEQFF,TGTGCCAGCAGCTTAATTAGCGGGGGTTACAATGAGCAGTTCTTC
TRBD2,few,TRBJ2-1,TRBV19,CASSIETSGRSEQFF,TGTGCCAGTAGTATAGAAACTAGCGGGAGGAGTGAGCAGTTCTTC
TRBD1,many,TRBJ2-7,TRBV6-7,CASYATGDEQYF,TGTGCCAGCTATGCCACAGGGGACGAGCAGTACTTC
TRBD1,many,TRBJ2-1,TRBV18,CASSPRDRGNNEQFF,TGTGCCAGCTCACCGCGGGACAGGGGTAACAATGAGCAGTTCTTC
-,-,TRBJ2-3,TRBV19,CASSLTGTSTDTQYF,TGTGCCAGTAGTTTAACCGGGACAAGCACAGATACGCAGTATTTT
-,many,TRBJ2-1,TRBV19,CASSTAYNEQFF,TGTGCCAGTAGTACCGCCTACAATGAGCAGTTCTTC
-,many,TRBJ1-1,TRBV28,CASMNTGQSNTEAFF,TGTGCCAGCATGAATACAGGACAGTCGAACACTGAAGCTTTCTTT
TRBD1,once,TRBJ1-1,TRBV7-7,CASSPGQGSEAFF,TGTGCTAGCAGTCCGGGACAGGGTTCTGAAGCTTTCTTT
-,few,TRBJ2-1,TRBV5-1,CARALEYRSSYNEQFF,TGCGCCAGAGCATTAGAATACCGGAGCTCCTACAATGAGCAGTTCTTC
TRBD1,many,TRBJ2-7,TRBV20-1,CSARVAGGGEQYF,TGCAGTGCTAGAGTGGCAGGGGGCGGCGAGCAGTACTTC
-,few,TRBJ1-1,TRBV5-4,CASSLDGSTEAFF,TGTGCCAGCAGCTTGGACGGCAGCACTGAAGCTTTCTTT
-,many,TRBJ2-1,TRBV11-1,CASSPSMTDNEQFF,TGTGCCAGCAGCCCCTCTATGACTGACAATGAGCAGTTCTTC
-,-,TRBJ1-1,TRBV29-1,CSVEGEHGRYTEAFF,TGCAGCGTTGAAGGGGAGCACGGGAGATACACTGAAGCTTTCTTT
-,-,TRBJ1-1,TRBV3-1,CASGEGPNTEAFF,TGTGCCAGCGGAGAGGGCCCGAACACTGAAGCTTTCTTT
-,many,TRBJ1-2,TRBV28,CASKSQGSYNYGYTF,TGTGCCAGCAAATCACAGGGTTCCTATAACTATGGCTACACCTTC
-,many,TRBJ2-1,TRBV6-2/TRBV6-3,CASSYGPRDEQFF,TGTGCCAGCAGTTATGGGCCTAGGGATGAGCAGTTCTTC
-,many,TRBJ1-5,TRBV11-1,CASSTGSSNQPQHF,TGTGCCAGCAGTACAGGGTCTAGCAATCAGCCCCAGCATTTT
-,many,TRBJ2-1,TRBV20-1,CSTPGINEQFF,TGCAGCACTCCCGGGATCAATGAGCAGTTCTTC
-,many,TRBJ2-7,TRBV20-1,CSALDGSAYEQYF,TGCAGTGCCTTAGACGGGAGTGCCTACGAGCAGTACTTC
-,many,TRBJ1-2,TRBV29-1,CSVGSTDYGYTF,TGCAGCGTCGGGAGTACAGACTATGGCTACACCTTC
TRBD1,-,TRBJ1-1,TRBV29-1,CSVWTGFEAFF,TGCAGCGTATGGACAGGGTTTGAGGCTTTCTTT